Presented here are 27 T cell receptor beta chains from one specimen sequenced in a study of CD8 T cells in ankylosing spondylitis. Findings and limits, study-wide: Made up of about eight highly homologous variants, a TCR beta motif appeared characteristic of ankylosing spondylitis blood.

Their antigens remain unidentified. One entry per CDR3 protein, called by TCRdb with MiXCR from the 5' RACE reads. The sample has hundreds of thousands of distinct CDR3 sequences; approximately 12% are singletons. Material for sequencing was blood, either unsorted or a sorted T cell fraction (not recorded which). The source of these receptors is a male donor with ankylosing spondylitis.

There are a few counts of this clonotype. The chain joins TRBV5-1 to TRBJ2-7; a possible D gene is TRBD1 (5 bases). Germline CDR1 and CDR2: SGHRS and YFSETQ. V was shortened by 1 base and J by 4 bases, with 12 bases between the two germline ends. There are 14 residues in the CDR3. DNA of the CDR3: TGCGCCAGCAGCTTGACAGGAGCCGGTTACGAGCAGTACTTC. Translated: CASSLTGAGYEQYF.

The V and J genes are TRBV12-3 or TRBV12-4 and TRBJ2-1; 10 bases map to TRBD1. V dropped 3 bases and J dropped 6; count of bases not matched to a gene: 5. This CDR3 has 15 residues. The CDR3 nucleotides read TGTGCCAGCAGTTTGAGGGACAGGGGTAGCAATGAGCAGTTCTTC. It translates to CASSLRDRGSNEQFF.

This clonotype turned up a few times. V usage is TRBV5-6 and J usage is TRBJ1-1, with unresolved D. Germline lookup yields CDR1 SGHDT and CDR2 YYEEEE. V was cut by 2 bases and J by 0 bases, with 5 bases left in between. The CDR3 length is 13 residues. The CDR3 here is CASSLKLNTEAFF. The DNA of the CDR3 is TGTGCCAGCAGCTTAAAACTGAACACTGAAGCTTTCTTT.

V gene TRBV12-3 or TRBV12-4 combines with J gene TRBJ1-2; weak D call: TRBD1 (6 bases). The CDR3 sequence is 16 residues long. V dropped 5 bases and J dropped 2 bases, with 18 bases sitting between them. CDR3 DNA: TGTGCCAGCAGTCCCCCCCCAGGGGCCGAGAACTATGGCTACACCTTC. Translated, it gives CASSPPPGAENYGYTF.

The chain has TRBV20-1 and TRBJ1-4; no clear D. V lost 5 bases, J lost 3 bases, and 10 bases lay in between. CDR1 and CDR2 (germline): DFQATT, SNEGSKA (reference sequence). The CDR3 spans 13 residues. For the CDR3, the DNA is TGCAGTGCTGAAGAGAGAGCTAATGAAAAACTGTTTTTT. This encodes CSAEERANEKLFF.

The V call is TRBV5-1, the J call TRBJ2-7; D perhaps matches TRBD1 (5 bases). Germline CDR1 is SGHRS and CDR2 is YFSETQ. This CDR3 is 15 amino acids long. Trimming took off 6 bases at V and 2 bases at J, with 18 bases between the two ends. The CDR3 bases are TGCGCCAGCACTCCTGGGGCCGAGCTTGCCTACGAGCAGTACTTC. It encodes CASTPGAELAYEQYF.

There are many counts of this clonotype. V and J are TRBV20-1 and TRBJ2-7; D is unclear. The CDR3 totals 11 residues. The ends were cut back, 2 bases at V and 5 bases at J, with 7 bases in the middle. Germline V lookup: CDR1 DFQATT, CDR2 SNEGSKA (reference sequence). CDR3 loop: CSARMSHEQYF. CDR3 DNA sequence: TGCAGTGCTAGAATGTCCCACGAGCAGTACTTC.

The CDR3 sequence is CASSLGHTYVEQYF. The CDR3 nucleotides read TGCGCCAGCAGCTTGGGACATACGTACGTCGAGCAGTACTTC. The chain has TRBV5-1 and TRBJ2-7; D gene unclear. V dropped 0 bases and J dropped 6 bases, with 13 bases sitting between them. Germline V gene data show CDR1 as SGHRS and CDR2 as YFSETQ. CDR3 length equals 14 residues.

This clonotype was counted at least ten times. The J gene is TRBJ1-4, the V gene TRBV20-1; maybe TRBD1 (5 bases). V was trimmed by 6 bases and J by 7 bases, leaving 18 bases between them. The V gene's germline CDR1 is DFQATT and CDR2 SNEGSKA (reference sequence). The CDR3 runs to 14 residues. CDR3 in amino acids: CSANPRGKGEKLFF. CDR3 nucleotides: TGCAGTGCCAATCCCCGGGGGAAGGGTGAAAAACTGTTTTTT.

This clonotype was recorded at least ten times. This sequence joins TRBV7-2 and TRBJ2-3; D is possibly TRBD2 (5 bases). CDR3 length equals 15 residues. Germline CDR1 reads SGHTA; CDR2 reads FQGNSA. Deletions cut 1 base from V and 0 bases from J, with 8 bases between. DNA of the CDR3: TGTGCCAGCAGCTTAGGAGGGCTTAGCACAGATACGCAGTATTTT. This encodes CASSLGGLSTDTQYF.

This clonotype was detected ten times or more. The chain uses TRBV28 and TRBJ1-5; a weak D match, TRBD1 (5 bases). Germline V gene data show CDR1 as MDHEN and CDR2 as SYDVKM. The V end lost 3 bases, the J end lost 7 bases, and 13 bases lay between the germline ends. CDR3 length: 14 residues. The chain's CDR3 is CASSFLGVWQPQHF. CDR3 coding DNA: TGTGCCAGCAGTTTTTTGGGGGTCTGGCAGCCCCAGCATTTT.

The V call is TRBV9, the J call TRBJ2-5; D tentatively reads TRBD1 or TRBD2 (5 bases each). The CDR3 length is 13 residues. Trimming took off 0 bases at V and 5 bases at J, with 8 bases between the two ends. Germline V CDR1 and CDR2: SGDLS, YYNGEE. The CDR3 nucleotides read TGTGCCAGCAGCGTAGGAGGGGTCGAGACCCAGTACTTC. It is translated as CASSVGGVETQYF.

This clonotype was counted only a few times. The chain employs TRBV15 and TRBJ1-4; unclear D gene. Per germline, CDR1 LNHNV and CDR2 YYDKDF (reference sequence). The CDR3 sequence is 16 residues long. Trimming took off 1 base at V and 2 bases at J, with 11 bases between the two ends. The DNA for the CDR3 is TGTGCCACCAGCAGAGGGGTCCTAGCGACTAATGAAAAACTGTTTTTT. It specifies CATSRGVLATNEKLFF.

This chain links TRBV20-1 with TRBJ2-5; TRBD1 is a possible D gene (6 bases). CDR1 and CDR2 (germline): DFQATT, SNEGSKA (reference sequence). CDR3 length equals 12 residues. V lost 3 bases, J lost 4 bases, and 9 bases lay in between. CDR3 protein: CSASVRGETQYF. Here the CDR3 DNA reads TGCAGTGCTAGCGTCAGGGGAGAGACCCAGTACTTC.

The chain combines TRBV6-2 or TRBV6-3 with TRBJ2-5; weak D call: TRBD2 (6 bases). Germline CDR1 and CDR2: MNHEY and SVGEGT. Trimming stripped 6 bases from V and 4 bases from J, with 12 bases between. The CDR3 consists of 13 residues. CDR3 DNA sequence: TGTGCCAGCAGCAGAGGGGAGGCAGAGACCCAGTACTTC. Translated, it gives CASSRGEAETQYF.

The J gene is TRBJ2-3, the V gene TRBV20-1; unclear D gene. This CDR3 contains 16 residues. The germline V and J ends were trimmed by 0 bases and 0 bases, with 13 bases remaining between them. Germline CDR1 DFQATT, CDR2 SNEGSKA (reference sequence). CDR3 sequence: CSARDRPGSSTDTQYF. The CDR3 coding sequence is TGCAGTGCTAGAGATCGGCCGGGTAGCAGCACAGATACGCAGTATTTT.

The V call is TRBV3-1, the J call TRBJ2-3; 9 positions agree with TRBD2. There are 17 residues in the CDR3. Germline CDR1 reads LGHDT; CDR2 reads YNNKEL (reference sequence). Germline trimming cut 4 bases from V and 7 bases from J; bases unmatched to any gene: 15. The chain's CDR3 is CASSPIASGEKIHTQYF. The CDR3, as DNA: TGTGCCAGCAGCCCGATAGCTAGCGGGGAGAAAATACATACGCAGTATTTT.

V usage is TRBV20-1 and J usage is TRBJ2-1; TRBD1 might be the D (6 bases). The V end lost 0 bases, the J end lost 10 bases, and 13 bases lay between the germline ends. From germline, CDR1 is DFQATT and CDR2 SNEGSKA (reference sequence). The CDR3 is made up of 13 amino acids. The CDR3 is CSARDPAGVEQFF. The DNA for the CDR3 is TGCAGTGCTAGAGATCCGGCAGGGGTAGAGCAGTTCTTC.

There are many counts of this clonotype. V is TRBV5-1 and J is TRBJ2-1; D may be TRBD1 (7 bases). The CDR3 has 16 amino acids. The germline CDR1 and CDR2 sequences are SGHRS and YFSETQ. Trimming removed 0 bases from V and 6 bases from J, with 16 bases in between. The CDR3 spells CASSLDIRGDGNEQFF. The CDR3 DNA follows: TGCGCCAGCAGCTTGGATATCAGGGGGGATGGCAATGAGCAGTTCTTC.

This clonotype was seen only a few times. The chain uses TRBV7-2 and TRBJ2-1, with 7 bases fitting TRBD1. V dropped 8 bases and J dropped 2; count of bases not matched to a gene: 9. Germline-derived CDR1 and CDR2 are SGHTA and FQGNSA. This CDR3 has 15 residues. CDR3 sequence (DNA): TGTGCCAGCTCTAGGGGGCGACCGGCCTACAATGAGCAGTTCTTC. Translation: CASSRGRPAYNEQFF.

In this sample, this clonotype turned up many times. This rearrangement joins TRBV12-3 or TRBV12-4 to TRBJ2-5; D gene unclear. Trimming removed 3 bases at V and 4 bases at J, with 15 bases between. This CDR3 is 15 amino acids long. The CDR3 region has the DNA TGTGCCAGCAGTTTCACCCAAAATTGGGGAGAGACCCAGTACTTC. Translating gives CASSFTQNWGETQYF.

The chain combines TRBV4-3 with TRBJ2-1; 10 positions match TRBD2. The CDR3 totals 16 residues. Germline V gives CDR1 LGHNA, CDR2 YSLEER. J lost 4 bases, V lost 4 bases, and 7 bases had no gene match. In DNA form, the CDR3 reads TGCGCCAGCAGCCGGGACCTAGCGGGGGTTTACAATGAGCAGTTCTTC. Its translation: CASSRDLAGVYNEQFF.

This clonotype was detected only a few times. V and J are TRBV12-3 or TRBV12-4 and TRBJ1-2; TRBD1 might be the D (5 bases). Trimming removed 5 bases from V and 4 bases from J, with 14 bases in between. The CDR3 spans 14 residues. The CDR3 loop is CASSQGRVLYGYTF. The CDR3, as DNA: TGTGCCAGCAGTCAGGGACGGGTACTCTATGGCTACACCTTC.

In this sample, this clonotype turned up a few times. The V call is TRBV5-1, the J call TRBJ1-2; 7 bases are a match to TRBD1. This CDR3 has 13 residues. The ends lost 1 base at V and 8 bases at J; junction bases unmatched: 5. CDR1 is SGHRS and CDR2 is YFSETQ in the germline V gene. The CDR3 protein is CASSLSDREGYTF. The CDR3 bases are TGCGCCAGCAGCTTGTCCGACAGGGAAGGCTACACCTTC.

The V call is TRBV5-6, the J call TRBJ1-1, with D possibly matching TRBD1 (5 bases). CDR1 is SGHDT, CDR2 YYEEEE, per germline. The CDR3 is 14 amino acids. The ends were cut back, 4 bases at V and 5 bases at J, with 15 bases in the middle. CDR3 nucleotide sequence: TGTGCCAGCAGCCGGCGGGGGGTGTGGACTGAAGCTTTCTTT. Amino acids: CASSRRGVWTEAFF.

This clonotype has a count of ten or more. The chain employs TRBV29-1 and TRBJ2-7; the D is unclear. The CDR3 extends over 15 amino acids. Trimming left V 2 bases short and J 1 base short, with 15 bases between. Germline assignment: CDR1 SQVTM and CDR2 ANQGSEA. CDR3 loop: CSVERTVSGSYEQYF. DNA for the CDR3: TGCAGCGTTGAACGGACCGTTAGTGGGTCCTACGAGCAGTACTTC.

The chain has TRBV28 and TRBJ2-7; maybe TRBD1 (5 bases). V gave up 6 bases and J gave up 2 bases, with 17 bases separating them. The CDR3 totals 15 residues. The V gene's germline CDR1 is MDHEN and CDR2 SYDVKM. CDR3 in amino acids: CASSSDTRYTYEQYF. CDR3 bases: TGTGCCAGCAGCTCGGACACACGGTATACCTACGAGCAGTACTTC.